The present entry profiles one TCR beta chain with its context. The record originates from a study of preoperative IRX-2 immunotherapy in early breast cancer. Treatment denoted: preoperative locoregional IRX-2 cytokine immunotherapy. Samples came from a phase Ib trial of preoperative locoregional IRX-2 cytokine immunotherapy. The table came from immunoSEQ multiplex PCR; TCRdb's copy has only in-frame clones and leaves some out. The table lists roughly 27,000 clones, over 75% of them singletons. This clonotype was sampled from a human donor with breast cancer. The sample was collected from a patient treated with IRX-2 immunotherapy.

Here the CDR3 DNA reads TGTGCCAGCAGCGGGGGACAGCCGAACACTGAAGCTTTCTTT. Protein sequence: CASSGGQPNTEAFF. The V and J genes are TRBV7-6 and TRBJ1-1; 7 bases fit TRBD1. Germline CDR1 is SGHVS and CDR2 is FNYEAQ. V trimming: 5 bases; J trimming: 1 base; junction bases outside the gene matches: 4. The CDR3 runs to 14 residues.